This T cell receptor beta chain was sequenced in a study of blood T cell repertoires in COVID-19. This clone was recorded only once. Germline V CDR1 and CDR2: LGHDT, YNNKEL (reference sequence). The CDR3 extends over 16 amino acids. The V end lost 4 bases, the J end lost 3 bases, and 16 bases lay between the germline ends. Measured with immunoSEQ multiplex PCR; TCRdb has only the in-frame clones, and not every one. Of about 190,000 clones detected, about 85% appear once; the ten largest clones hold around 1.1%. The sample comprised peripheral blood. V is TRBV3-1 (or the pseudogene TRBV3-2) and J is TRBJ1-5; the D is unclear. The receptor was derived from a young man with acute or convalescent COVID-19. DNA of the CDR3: TGTGCCAGCAGCCCCGCATTACGACATCTCAATCAGCCCCAGCATTTT. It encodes CASSPALRHLNQPQHF.